The 16 T cell receptor beta chains listed next were all sequenced from one sample in a study of CD8+ T cells in alopecia areata. cDNA prepared by RNA extraction and subsequent reverse transcription served as the template for sequencing. TCRdb's table, derived via immunoSEQ multiplex PCR, lists solely in-frame clones and lacks some. The sample has 90,000 to 100,000 clones; less than 50% are singletons. Source material: CD4+ T cells sorted from blood. These receptors all come from a human donor with alopecia areata.

The CDR3 DNA reads TGTGCCTGGAGTGGAAGCAGGGGATTAGGTCAGCCCCAGCATTTT. This codes for CAWSGSRGLGQPQHF. The genes are TRBV30 and TRBJ1-5; D perhaps matches TRBD1 (6 bases). The CDR3 is 15 amino acids. V was trimmed by 1 base and J by 6 bases, leaving 16 bases between them. Germline CDR1 is GTSNPN and CDR2 is SVGIG (reference sequence).

This clone was found a few times. The rearrangement links TRBV29-1 to TRBJ2-3; 15 nucleotides match TRBD2. J lost 3 bases, V lost 6 bases, and 7 bases had no gene match. From germline, CDR1 is SQVTM and CDR2 ANQGSEA. The CDR3 consists of 16 residues. The CDR3 nucleotides read TGCAGCGTCCCAGGACTAGCGGGGGGGCAGACAGATACGCAGTATTTT. Translating it yields CSVPGLAGGQTDTQYF.

CDR3 nucleotides: TGTGCCAGCAGTTTAGGAGGGGCTGCGAATTCACCCCTCCACTTT. It encodes CASSLGGAANSPLHF. This chain links TRBV6-6 with TRBJ1-6; maybe TRBD1 (5 bases). CDR3 length: 15 amino acids. Germline loops: CDR1 MNHNY, CDR2 SVGAGI (reference sequence). Between the trimmed V and J ends, which lost 4 bases and 7 bases, there was a span of 14 bases.

The chain has TRBV5-1 and TRBJ2-6, with TRBD1 matching over 7 bases. The CDR3 has 16 amino acids. Germline lookup yields CDR1 SGHRS and CDR2 YFSETQ. The J segment lost 0 bases and the V segment lost 5 bases, leaving 5 bases of the junction unmatched. The CDR3 DNA is TGCGCCAGCAGGGAAGGGACAGCCTCTGGGGCCAACGTCCTGACTTTC. The encoded protein is CASREGTASGANVLTF.

The chain recombines TRBV29-1 with TRBJ2-7; D perhaps matches TRBD1 (5 bases). The CDR3 extends over 14 amino acids. Germline V CDR1 and CDR2: SQVTM, ANQGSEA. V was clipped by 1 base and J by 10 bases, with 20 bases between them. The CDR3 DNA sequence: TGCAGCGTTGAAGCCATACAGGACGGAACGCAACAGTACTTC. This translates into CSVEAIQDGTQQYF.

The rearrangement joins TRBV7-2 to TRBJ2-3, with a possible D match to TRBD2 (6 bases). Per germline, CDR1 SGHTA and CDR2 FQGNSA. Trimming took off 2 bases at V and 2 bases at J, with 20 bases between the two ends. This CDR3 comprises 18 residues. CDR3 coding DNA: TGTGCCAGCAGCTTATCGGTTTGGCAGTGGGGGGTCACAGATACGCAGTATTTT. Amino acid sequence: CASSLSVWQWGVTDTQYF.

The chain couples TRBV18 to TRBJ2-1; 9 bases match TRBD1. There are 16 residues in the CDR3. Germline assignment: CDR1 KGHSH and CDR2 LQKENI. The J segment lost 5 bases and the V segment lost 5 bases, leaving 10 bases of the junction unmatched. CDR3 in amino acids: CASSWDRASSDNEQFF. CDR3 nucleotide sequence: TGTGCCAGCTCATGGGACAGGGCTTCTTCCGACAATGAGCAGTTCTTC.

The genes are TRBV5-1 and TRBJ1-2; D perhaps matches TRBD1 (6 bases). CDR3 length: 15 residues. Germline CDR1 and CDR2: SGHRS and YFSETQ. Trimming left V 1 base short and J 2 bases short, with 12 bases between. CDR3 DNA: TGCGCCAGCAGCTTGCGGGGGGCCACAAACTATGGCTACACCTTC. Encoded protein: CASSLRGATNYGYTF.

A few counts support this clone. The chain employs TRBV28 and TRBJ2-3; 9 bases map to TRBD2. The germline V gene encodes CDR1 MDHEN and CDR2 SYDVKM. V gave up 1 base and J gave up 2 bases; unmatched junction bases: 4. CDR3 length: 16 amino acids. CDR3 region: CASSLFPSGVTDTQYF. The CDR3 nucleotides read TGTGCCAGCAGTTTATTTCCTAGCGGGGTCACAGATACGCAGTATTTT.

This sequence joins TRBV5-1 and TRBJ2-1, with 8 bases matching TRBD2. Germline V gene sequence: CDR1 SGHRS, CDR2 YFSETQ. There are 13 residues in the CDR3. Trimming took 3 bases from V and 6 from J; bases not matched to a gene: 2. CDR3 amino acids: CASSYGRANEQFF. In DNA, the CDR3 is TGCGCCAGCAGCTACGGGAGGGCCAATGAGCAGTTCTTC.

V gene TRBV7-9 combines with J gene TRBJ2-1; 7 bases match TRBD2. The ends lost 7 bases at V and 4 bases at J; junction bases unmatched: 13. The CDR3 loop spans 16 amino acids. Germline assignment: CDR1 SEHNR and CDR2 FQNEAQ (reference sequence). In DNA form, the CDR3 reads TGTGCCAGCATTTTAGGGACTACTCAGCTTTACAATGAGCAGTTCTTC. This sequence encodes CASILGTTQLYNEQFF.

The gene calls are TRBV15 and TRBJ2-3, with a weak D call TRBD1 (5 bases). CDR3 length: 15 residues. Germline-derived CDR1 and CDR2 are LNHNV and YYDKDF (reference sequence). V lost 0 bases and J lost 8, with 15 bases in between. The CDR3: CATSRDGRVLITQYF. The CDR3 DNA sequence: TGTGCCACCAGCAGAGATGGCAGGGTTCTGATTACGCAGTATTTT.

This clone was detected only once. The CDR3 region has the DNA TGCGCCAGCAGCCACGGAATAGCGGGAGTAAACACCGGGGAGCTGTTTTTT. Translating gives CASSHGIAGVNTGELFF. The chain is built from TRBV4-1 and TRBJ2-2; TRBD2 matches at 9 bases. This CDR3 has 17 amino acids. Germline values: CDR1 MGHRA, CDR2 YSYEKL. The V gene end was trimmed by 3 bases and the J gene end by 2 bases; junction bases not matched to a gene: 7.

This clone was detected a few times. J is TRBJ1-5 and V is TRBV18; possible D gene TRBD1, 6 bases. The CDR3 totals 13 residues. Germline V gene lookup returns CDR1 KGHSH and CDR2 LQKENI. V lost 2 bases, J lost 6 bases, and 8 bases lay in between. CDR3 sequence (DNA): TGTGCCAGCTCACCAACAGGGACTCAGCCCCAGCATTTT. Amino acid sequence: CASSPTGTQPQHF.

This chain links TRBV30 with TRBJ2-5; D not certain. The CDR3 spans 11 residues. CDR1 is GTSNPN and CDR2 is SVGIG in the germline V gene (reference sequence). Trimming cost V 4 bases and J 5 bases, with 8 bases left between them. The CDR3 sequence: CAWTAGETQYF. The CDR3 nucleotides read TGTGCCTGGACTGCTGGGGAGACCCAGTACTTC.

J is TRBJ2-3 and V is TRBV30; D may be TRBD2 (5 bases). This CDR3 is 12 amino acids long. V lost 7 bases and J lost 2, with 10 bases in between. Germline CDR1 is GTSNPN and CDR2 is SVGIG (reference sequence). DNA of the CDR3: TGTGCCTCAGCGGATTCCACAGATACGCAGTATTTT. It encodes CASADSTDTQYF.